The next 17 T cell receptor beta chains were all read from a single sample in a study of T cell repertoires in ileal Crohn's disease. Produced via immunoSEQ multiplex PCR; TCRdb's table is partial and in-frame only. This table holds around 3,600 clones, roughly 93% found once. Specimen: ileal tissue. The receptors shown here come from an adult with Crohn's disease.

This clone appeared once. The CDR3 DNA reads as TGTGCCAGCAGCATTTCCGGGACTAGCACAGATACGCAGTATTTT. Its translation: CASSISGTSTDTQYF. V gene TRBV9 combines with J gene TRBJ2-3, with D maybe TRBD2 (6 bases). This CDR3 contains 15 residues. CDR1 and CDR2 from the germline V gene are SGDLS and YYNGEE. V was trimmed by 4 bases and J by 0 bases, leaving 12 bases between them.

This chain links TRBV29-1 with TRBJ1-4; D gene uncertain. The CDR3 length is 15 residues. Germline V gene lookup returns CDR1 SQVTM and CDR2 ANQGSEA. V lost 6 bases, J lost 0 bases, and 14 bases lay in between. The CDR3 region is CSVRPGSSTNEKLFF. In DNA form, the CDR3 reads TGCAGCGTACGCCCTGGGTCTTCAACTAATGAAAAACTGTTTTTT.

The J gene is TRBJ2-5, the V gene TRBV11-2, with 8 nucleotides matching TRBD2. CDR1 is SGHAT, CDR2 FQNNGV, per germline. V dropped 5 bases and J dropped 5; count of bases not matched to a gene: 10. The CDR3 has 15 residues. The CDR3 DNA follows: TGTGCCAGCAGCCCCCCGGGACTAGGGTTCGAGACCCAGTACTTC. Amino acid sequence: CASSPPGLGFETQYF. The full variable domain, its missing parts supplied by reference TRBV11-2 and TRBJ2-5, is EAGVAQSPRYKIIEKRQSVAFWCNPISGHATLYWYQQILGQGPKLLIQFQNNGVVDDSQLPKDRFSAERLKGVDSTLKIQPAKLEDSAVYLCASSPPGLGFETQYFGPGTRLLVL.

The chain is built from TRBV5-1 and TRBJ2-3; maybe TRBD2 (7 bases). This CDR3 is 13 amino acids long. V was cut by 4 bases and J by 4 bases, with 10 bases left in between. The germline gives CDR1 SGHRS, CDR2 YFSETQ. The DNA for the CDR3 is TGCGCCAGCAGCAGAGGGGGGGCAGATACGCAGTATTTT. Protein: CASSRGGADTQYF.

This clone was picked up a small number of times. The chain uses TRBV6-4 and TRBJ2-2; 10 bases match TRBD1. The V segment lost 6 bases and the J segment 5 bases; nucleotides outside the gene matches: 3. Germline V gives CDR1 MRHNA, CDR2 SNTAGT. This CDR3 is 14 amino acids long. This chain's CDR3 is CASRGQGGTGELFF. Here the CDR3 DNA reads TGTGCCAGCAGAGGACAGGGGGGTACCGGGGAGCTGTTTTTT.

The CDR3 reads CASSFQGALETQYF. The CDR3 DNA sequence: TGTGCCAGCAGTTTCCAGGGGGCATTGGAGACCCAGTACTTC. The V gene is TRBV27, the J gene TRBJ2-5; 8 nucleotides align to TRBD1. The ends lost 3 bases at V and 5 bases at J; junction bases unmatched: 5. The length of the CDR3 is 14 residues. Germline CDR1 and CDR2: MNHEY and SMNVEV (reference sequence).

Judged by abundance, this clone is large. The rearrangement joins TRBV10-2 to TRBJ1-5; TRBD1 agrees at 8 bases. V shed 4 bases and J 6 bases; nucleotides not matched to a gene: 5. The CDR3 sequence is 14 residues long. Germline V CDR1 and CDR2: WSHSY, SAAADI. The CDR3 DNA reads TGCGCCAGCAGTGTGACAGGGGTAGGTCAGCCCCAGCATTTT. Its translation is CASSVTGVGQPQHF.

The chain combines TRBV5-1 with TRBJ2-1; 12 bases map to TRBD1. The J segment lost 9 bases and the V segment lost 3 bases, leaving 1 base of the junction unmatched. The CDR3 sequence is 13 residues long. From germline, CDR1 is SGHRS and CDR2 YFSETQ. The CDR3 nucleotides read TGCGCCAGCAGCTGGGACAGGGGGCGTGAGCAGTTCTTC. Amino acids: CASSWDRGREQFF.

V gene TRBV5-1 combines with J gene TRBJ1-3; 7 bases line up with TRBD1. Looked up from germline, CDR1 is SGHRS and CDR2 is YFSETQ. V lost 3 bases, J lost 0 bases, and 15 bases stayed unmatched. The CDR3 totals 19 residues. Written as DNA, the CDR3 is TGCGCCAGCAGCTCAGGACAGGCCACCCTTACAAGCTCTGGAAACACCATATATTTT. Protein: CASSSGQATLTSSGNTIYF.

The chain has TRBV15 and TRBJ1-1; TRBD1 might be the D (5 bases). Germline V gives CDR1 LNHNV, CDR2 YYDKDF (reference sequence). CDR3 length: 11 residues. The V end lost 4 bases, the J end lost 9 bases, and 9 bases lay between the germline ends. The CDR3 DNA is TGTGCCACCAGCAACCGGGACCAAGCTTTCTTT. Protein sequence: CATSNRDQAFF.

J is TRBJ2-3 and V is TRBV5-1, with TRBD2 identical over 7 bases. Germline V lookup: CDR1 SGHRS, CDR2 YFSETQ. Trimming cost V 0 bases and J 6 bases; bases outside gene matches: 4. The CDR3 extends over 14 amino acids. CDR3 region: CASSLGRREDTQYF. CDR3 sequence (DNA): TGCGCCAGCAGCTTGGGACGGCGGGAGGATACGCAGTATTTT.

CDR3 amino acids: CASSRETSTDTQYF. For the CDR3, the DNA is TGTGCCAGTAGCCGGGAGACTAGCACAGATACGCAGTATTTT. The genes are TRBV19 and TRBJ2-3; tentative D call: TRBD2 (6 bases). The CDR3 loop spans 14 amino acids. Germline values: CDR1 LNHDA, CDR2 SQIVND (reference sequence). The germline V and J ends were trimmed by 6 bases and 0 bases, with 10 bases remaining between them. The complete variable domain, with remaining parts taken from reference TRBV19 and TRBJ2-3, reads DGGITQSPKYLFRKEGQNVTLSCEQNLNHDAMYWYRQDPGQGLRLIYYSQIVNDFQKGDIAEGYSVSREKKESFPLTVTSAQKNPTAFYLCASSRETSTDTQYFGPGTRLTVL.

The chain combines TRBV6-5 with TRBJ1-4, with 7 positions matching TRBD1. Germline-derived CDR1 and CDR2 are MNHEY and SVGAGI. Unmatched junction bases numbered 4, after V lost 5 bases and J lost 7 bases. This CDR3 spans 13 amino acids. The CDR3 DNA sequence: TGTGCCAGCAGTGCGGGACAGATTGAAAAACTGTTTTTT. Translated: CASSAGQIEKLFF.

The CDR3 bases are TGTGCCTTGGGGAACTATGGCTACACCTTC. Translation: CALGNYGYTF. The chain joins TRBV6-1 to TRBJ1-2; D remains ambiguous. CDR1 is MNHNS and CDR2 is SASEGT in the germline V gene. V gave up 11 bases and J gave up 2 bases, with 6 bases separating them. The CDR3 has 10 amino acids.

This sequence joins TRBV27 and TRBJ2-1, with a tentative D call TRBD2 (6 bases). The germline gives CDR1 MNHEY, CDR2 SMNVEV (reference sequence). The length of the CDR3 is 16 residues. Trimming removed 4 bases at V and 0 bases at J, with 13 bases between. The CDR3 protein is CASSSPGGASYNEQFF. CDR3 sequence (DNA): TGTGCCAGCAGTTCCCCTGGCGGGGCCTCCTACAATGAGCAGTTCTTC.

CDR3 DNA sequence: TGTGCCAGCAGAGAGACGGGGGGGCACACAGATACGCAGTATTTT. Its translation is CASRETGGHTDTQYF. V gene TRBV6-1 combines with J gene TRBJ2-3; 8 bases fit TRBD2. The length of the CDR3 is 15 residues. Per the germline V gene, CDR1 is MNHNS and CDR2 is SASEGT. V lost 6 bases, J lost 2 bases, and 7 bases stayed unmatched.

The chain is built from TRBV6-1 and TRBJ2-7; D call uncertain. The CDR3 is 15 residues long. The germline gives CDR1 MNHNS, CDR2 SASEGT. Trimming pared 4 bases from V and 6 bases from J, leaving 19 bases between. The CDR3 is CASSALPPFGGEQYF. The DNA for the CDR3 is TGTGCCAGCAGTGCCCTCCCACCTTTTGGCGGCGAGCAGTACTTC.